This TCR beta chain was obtained from a study of T cell repertoires in cytomegalovirus infection. This clonotype was seen a few times. The antigen remains undetermined. CDR1 and CDR2 from the germline V gene are DFQATT and SNEGSKA (reference sequence). The CDR3 runs 16 residues. One entry per CDR3 protein, called by TCRdb with MiXCR from the reads. This table holds nearly 700,000 distinct CDR3 sequences, around 31% found once. V usage is TRBV20-1 and J usage is TRBJ2-1; 8 bases match TRBD2. The TCR comes from a human donor in good health (CMV status not recorded). Some clones in this sample may be carry-over from other donors' samples. The sample consisted of cultured PBMCs, taken from culture after CMV antigen stimulation. The CDR3 spells CSCQDGRALSYNEQFF. The CDR3 nucleotides are TGCAGCTGTCAAGACGGGAGGGCCCTCTCCTACAATGAGCAGTTCTTC.